The 11 T cell receptor beta chains below come from one sample, sequenced in a study of beta chain features in type 1 diabetes. The isolated RNA, all of it, was reverse transcribed, so expressed TCRB transcripts were what got sequenced. Some clones are missing from TCRdb's copy, which holds only in-frame ones; the method was immunoSEQ multiplex PCR. The sample contains 40,000 to 45,000 clones, around 50% of which appear only once. The sequencing sample was made of Tregs from blood. Every receptor here comes from a woman under 30 in good health.

The CDR3 bases are TGCGCCAGCAGCTTTACAGGGGGTAATAATGAAAAACTGTTTTTT. It is translated as CASSFTGGNNEKLFF. This chain uses TRBV5-1 with TRBJ1-4, with 8 bases identical to TRBD1. Germline CDR1 reads SGHRS; CDR2 reads YFSETQ. There are 15 residues in the CDR3. Germline trimming cut 2 bases from V and 4 bases from J; bases unmatched to any gene: 4.

The gene calls are TRBV5-4 and TRBJ2-7; TRBD2 aligns across 14 bases. The V gene end was trimmed by 6 bases and the J gene end by 0 bases; junction bases not matched to a gene: 2. Germline V gene data show CDR1 as SGHNT and CDR2 as YYREEE (reference sequence). This CDR3 is built from 15 residues. In nucleotides, the CDR3 is TGTGCCAGCATTGGGACTAGCGGGAGCTCCTACGAGCAGTACTTC. Translation gives CASIGTSGSSYEQYF.

This chain uses TRBV18 with TRBJ2-2, with TRBD1 matching 10 bases. The CDR3 has 14 residues. The trim removed 2 bases at V and 7 bases at J, leaving 1 base unmatched. The germline gives CDR1 KGHSH, CDR2 LQKENI. The CDR3 coding sequence is TGTGCCAGCTCACCAGGGACAGGGGACGGGGAGCTGTTTTTT. Translating gives CASSPGTGDGELFF.

This clone was counted a few times. This chain links TRBV7-8 with TRBJ2-5, with D possibly being TRBD2 (5 bases). From germline, CDR1 is SGHVS and CDR2 FQNEAQ. The V end lost 0 bases, the J end lost 7 bases, and 12 bases lay between the germline ends. This CDR3 spans 14 amino acids. The CDR3 region has the DNA TGTGCCAGCAGCTTAGCGTCGGGCGCGGGGACCCAGTACTTC. Its protein product is CASSLASGAGTQYF. The full variable domain, with the rest looked up from reference TRBV7-8 and TRBJ2-5, is GAGVSQSPRYKVAKRGQDVALRCDPISGHVSLFWYQQALGQGPEFLTYFQNEAQLDKSGLPSDRFFAERPEGSVSTLKIQRTQQEDSAVYLCASSLASGAGTQYFGPGTRLLVL.

This clone has more than one count but fewer than ten. Written as DNA, the CDR3 is TGCGCCAGCAGCTTCGGGACAGGGGGTACTGAAGCTTTCTTT. It translates to CASSFGTGGTEAFF. The V and J genes are TRBV5-1 and TRBJ1-1; 11 nucleotides line up with TRBD1. CDR3 length: 14 residues. Germline V gene sequence: CDR1 SGHRS, CDR2 YFSETQ. Trimming took 2 bases from V and 5 from J; bases not matched to a gene: 2.

V is TRBV28 and J is TRBJ2-6; 9 bases fit TRBD1. This CDR3 has 17 residues. Germline assignment: CDR1 MDHEN and CDR2 SYDVKM. J gave up 2 bases and V 6 bases, and 8 bases lay outside the gene matches. CDR3 protein: CASSRRQGGTGANVLTF. DNA of the CDR3: TGTGCCAGCAGCCGAAGACAGGGGGGAACTGGGGCCAACGTCCTGACTTTC. Supplemented by reference TRBV28 and TRBJ2-6, the full variable domain reads DVKVTQSSRYLVKRTGEKVFLECVQDMDHENMFWYRQDPGLGLRLIYFSYDVKMKEKGDIPEGYSVSREKKERFSLILESASTNQTSMYLCASSRRQGGTGANVLTFGAGSRLTVL.

The V and J genes are TRBV7-9 and TRBJ2-7; TRBD2 aligns across 12 bases. The CDR3 covers 15 residues. Germline values: CDR1 SEHNR, CDR2 FQNEAQ (reference sequence). Germline trimming cut 4 bases from V and 5 bases from J; bases unmatched to any gene: 6. The CDR3 region is CASSYLAGGWDEQYF. CDR3 DNA: TGTGCCAGCAGCTATCTAGCGGGAGGGTGGGACGAGCAGTACTTC.

This clone was found a few times. This chain uses TRBV11-2 with TRBJ2-7; D may be TRBD2 (5 bases). The CDR3 contains 15 residues. V gave up 3 bases and J gave up 2 bases, with 14 bases separating them. CDR1 and CDR2 from the germline V gene are SGHAT and FQNNGV. The CDR3: CASSLRGIGTYEQYF. DNA for the CDR3: TGTGCCAGCAGCTTGCGAGGGATAGGAACCTACGAGCAGTACTTC.

The chain joins TRBV28 to TRBJ1-4; TRBD1 aligns across 8 bases. With 5 bases clipped from V and 0 bases from J, the junction kept 2 bases outside the gene matches. Germline V gene sequence: CDR1 MDHEN, CDR2 SYDVKM. This CDR3 is built from 15 residues. As DNA, the CDR3 is TGTGCCAGCAGTGGACAGGGCGCAACTAATGAAAAACTGTTTTTT. It translates to CASSGQGATNEKLFF.

This clone appeared a few times. V gene TRBV18 combines with J gene TRBJ2-1, with 7 bases fitting TRBD1. CDR3 length equals 19 residues. V lost 0 bases, J lost 1 base, and 12 bases stayed unmatched. Germline CDR1 is KGHSH and CDR2 is LQKENI. The CDR3 protein is CASSPPIIWTGNSYNEQFF. The CDR3 DNA reads as TGTGCCAGCTCACCACCTATTATTTGGACAGGAAATTCCTACAATGAGCAGTTCTTC.

The J gene is TRBJ1-1, the V gene TRBV28; 9 nucleotides match TRBD1. The trim removed 6 bases at V and 12 bases at J, leaving 14 bases unmatched. Looked up from germline, CDR1 is MDHEN and CDR2 is SYDVKM. The CDR3 spans 14 residues. CDR3 loop: CASRYRDRALGSFF. CDR3 bases: TGTGCCAGCAGATACCGGGACAGGGCACTGGGATCTTTCTTT.